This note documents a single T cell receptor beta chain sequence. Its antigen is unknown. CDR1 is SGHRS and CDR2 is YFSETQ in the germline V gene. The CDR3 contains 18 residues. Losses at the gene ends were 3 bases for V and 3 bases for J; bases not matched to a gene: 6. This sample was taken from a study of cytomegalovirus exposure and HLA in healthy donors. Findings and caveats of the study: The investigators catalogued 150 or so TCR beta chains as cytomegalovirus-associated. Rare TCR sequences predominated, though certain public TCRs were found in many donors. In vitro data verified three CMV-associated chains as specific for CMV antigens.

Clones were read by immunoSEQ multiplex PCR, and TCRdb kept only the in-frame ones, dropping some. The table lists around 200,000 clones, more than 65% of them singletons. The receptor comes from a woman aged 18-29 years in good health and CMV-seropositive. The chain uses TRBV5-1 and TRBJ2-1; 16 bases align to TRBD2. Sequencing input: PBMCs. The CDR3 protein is CASSSGTSGGVFYNEQFF. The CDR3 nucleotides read TGCGCCAGCAGCTCCGGGACTAGCGGGGGGGTATTCTACAATGAGCAGTTCTTC.